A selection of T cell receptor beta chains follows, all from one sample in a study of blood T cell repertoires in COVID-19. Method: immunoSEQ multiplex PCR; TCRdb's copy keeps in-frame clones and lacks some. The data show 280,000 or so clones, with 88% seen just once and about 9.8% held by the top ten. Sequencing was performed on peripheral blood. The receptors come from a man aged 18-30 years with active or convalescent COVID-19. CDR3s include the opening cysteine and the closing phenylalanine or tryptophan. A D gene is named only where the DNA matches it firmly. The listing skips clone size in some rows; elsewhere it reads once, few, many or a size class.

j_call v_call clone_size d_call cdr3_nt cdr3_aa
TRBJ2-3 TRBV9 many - TGTGCCAGCAGCCTTCGGAAAGGGGCTAGCACAGATACGCAGTATTTT CASSLRKGASTDTQYF
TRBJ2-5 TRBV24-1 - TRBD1 TGTGCCACCAGTGATGTAAGGACAGGGATCCAAGAGACCCAGTACTTC CATSDVRTGIQETQYF
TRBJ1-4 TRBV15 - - TGTGCCACCAGCAGAATAGAACTTCGACGCGGCCCAGTTACCGGTAATGAAAAACTGTTTTTT CATSRIELRRGPVTGNEKLFF
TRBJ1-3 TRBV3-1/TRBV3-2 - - TGTGCCAGCAGCCAAGAGTTAGGAAACACCATATATTTT CASSQELGNTIYF
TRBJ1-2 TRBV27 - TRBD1 TGTGCCAGCAGTTCGGGACAGAAGTATGGCTACACCTTC CASSSGQKYGYTF
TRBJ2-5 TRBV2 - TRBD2 TGTGCCAGCAGTCCCGTGTTAGCGGGGTACCAAGAGACCCAGTACTTC CASSPVLAGYQETQYF
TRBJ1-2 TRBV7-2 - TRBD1 TGTGCCAGCAGCGGAACGGGAGGGGGCCCTTCCTACTATGGCTACACCTTC CASSGTGGGPSYYGYTF
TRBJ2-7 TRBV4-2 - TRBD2 TGTGCCAGCAGCCAGACTAGCAGGAGCTCCTACGAGCAGTACTTC CASSQTSRSSYEQYF
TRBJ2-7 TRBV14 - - TGTGCCAGCAGCCAAGGTTCACCGGTCCCCTCCTACGAGCAGTACTTC CASSQGSPVPSYEQYF
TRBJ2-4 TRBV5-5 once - TGTGCCAGCAGCTTGCTGGGCCAGCTAGCCAAAAACATTCAGTACTTC CASSLLGQLAKNIQYF
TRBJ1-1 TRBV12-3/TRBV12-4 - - TGTGCCAGCAGTTTCACCAGGGAAGCTTTCTTT CASSFTREAFF
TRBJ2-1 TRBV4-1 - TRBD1 TGCGCCAGCCAAAGGGACAGGGGAAACAATGAGCAGTTCTTC CASQRDRGNNEQFF
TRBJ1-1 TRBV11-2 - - TGTGCCAGCAGCTCCCAGGGTGGCACTGAAGCTTTCTTT CASSSQGGTEAFF
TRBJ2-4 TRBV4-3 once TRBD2 TGCGCCAGCAGCCAGGCGGGGGGGCCGGGAAACATTCAGTACTTC CASSQAGGPGNIQYF
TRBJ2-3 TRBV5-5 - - TGTGCCAGCAGCGACTCCGGCAGCCCAGATACGCAGTATTTT CASSDSGSPDTQYF
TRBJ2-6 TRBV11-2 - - TGTGCCAGCAGCTCCGCATTTAGTGGGGCCAACGTCCTGACTTTC CASSSAFSGANVLTF